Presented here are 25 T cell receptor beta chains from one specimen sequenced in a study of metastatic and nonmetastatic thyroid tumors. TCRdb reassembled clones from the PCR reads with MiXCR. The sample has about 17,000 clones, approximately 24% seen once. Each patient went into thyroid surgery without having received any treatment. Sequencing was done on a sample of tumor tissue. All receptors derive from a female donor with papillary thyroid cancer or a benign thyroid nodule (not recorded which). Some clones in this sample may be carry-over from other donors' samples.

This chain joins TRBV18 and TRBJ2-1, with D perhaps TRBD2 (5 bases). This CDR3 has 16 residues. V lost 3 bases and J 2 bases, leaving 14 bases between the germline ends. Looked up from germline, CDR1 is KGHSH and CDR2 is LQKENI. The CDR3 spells CASSPRLFCPYNEQFF. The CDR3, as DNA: TGTGCCAGCTCACCGAGACTATTTTGCCCCTACAATGAGCAGTTCTTC. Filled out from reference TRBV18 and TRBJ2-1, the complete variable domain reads NAGVMQNPRHLVRRRGQEARLRCSPMKGHSHVYWYRQLPEEGLKFMVYLQKENIIDESGMPKERFSAEFPKEGPSILRIQQVVRGDSAAYFCASSPRLFCPYNEQFFGPGTRLTVL.

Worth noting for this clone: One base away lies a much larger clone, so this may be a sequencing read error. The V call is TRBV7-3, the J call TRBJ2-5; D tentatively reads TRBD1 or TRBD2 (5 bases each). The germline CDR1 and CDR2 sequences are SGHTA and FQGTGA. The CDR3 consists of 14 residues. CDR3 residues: CASSLSRDAGTKYF. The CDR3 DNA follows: TGTGCCAGCAGCTTATCGAGGGACGCCGGGACCAAGTACTTC. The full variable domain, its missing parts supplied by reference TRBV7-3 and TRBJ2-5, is GAGVSQTPSNKVTEKGKYVELRCDPISGHTALYWYRQSLGQGPEFLIYFQGTGAADDSGLPNDRFFAVRPEGSVSTLKIQRTERGDSAVYLCASSLSRDAGTKYFGPGTRLLVL.

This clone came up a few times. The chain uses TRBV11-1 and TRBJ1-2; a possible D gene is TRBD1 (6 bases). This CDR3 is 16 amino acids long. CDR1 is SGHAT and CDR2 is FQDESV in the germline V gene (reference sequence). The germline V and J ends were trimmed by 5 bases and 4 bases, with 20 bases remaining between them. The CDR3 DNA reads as TGTGCCAGCAGCCCCACTATGGAGGGGGGCCCCTATGGCTACACCTTC. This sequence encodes CASSPTMEGGPYGYTF.

CDR3 protein: CSARDEAGDSADQPQHF. The CDR3 coding sequence is TGCAGTGCTAGAGATGAGGCAGGGGATAGTGCGGATCAGCCCCAGCATTTT. J is TRBJ1-5 and V is TRBV20-1; maybe TRBD1 (6 bases). The V and J ends lost 0 bases and 5 bases respectively, with 20 bases between them. CDR1 is DFQATT, CDR2 SNEGSKA, per germline (reference sequence). The CDR3 extends over 17 amino acids.

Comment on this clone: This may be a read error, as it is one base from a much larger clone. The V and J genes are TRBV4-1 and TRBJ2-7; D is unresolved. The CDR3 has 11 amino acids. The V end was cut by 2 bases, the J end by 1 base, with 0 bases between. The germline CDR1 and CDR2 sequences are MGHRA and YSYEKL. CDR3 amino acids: CASSQSYEQYF. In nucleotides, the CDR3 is TGCGCCAGCAGCCAATCCTACGAGCAGTACTTC.

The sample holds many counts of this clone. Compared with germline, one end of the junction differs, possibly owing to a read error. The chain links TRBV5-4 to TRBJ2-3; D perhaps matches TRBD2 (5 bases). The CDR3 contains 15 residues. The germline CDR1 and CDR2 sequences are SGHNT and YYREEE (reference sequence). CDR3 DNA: TGCGCCAGCAGCCTTGAGATCGGGGGCACAGATACGCAGTATTTT. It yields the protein CASSLEIGGTDTQYF.

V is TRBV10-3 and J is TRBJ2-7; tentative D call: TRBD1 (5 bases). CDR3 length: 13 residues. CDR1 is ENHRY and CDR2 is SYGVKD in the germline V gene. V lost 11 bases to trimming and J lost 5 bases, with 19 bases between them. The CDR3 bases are TGTGCCTCTCTTATGGGGCAGGACCACGAGCAGTACTTC. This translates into CASLMGQDHEQYF.

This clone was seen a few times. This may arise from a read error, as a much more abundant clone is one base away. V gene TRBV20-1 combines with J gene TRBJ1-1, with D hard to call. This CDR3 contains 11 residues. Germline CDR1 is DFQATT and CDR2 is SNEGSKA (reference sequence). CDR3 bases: TGCAGTGCTAGAGATCCGGCTGAAGCTCTCTTT. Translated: CSARDPAEALF.

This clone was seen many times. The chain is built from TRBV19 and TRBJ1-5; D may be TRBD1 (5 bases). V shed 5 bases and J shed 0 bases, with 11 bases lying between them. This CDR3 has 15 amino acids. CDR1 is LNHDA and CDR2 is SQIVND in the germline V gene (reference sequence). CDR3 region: CASSLTAHSNQPQHF. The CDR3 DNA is TGTGCCAGTAGTTTGACAGCTCATAGCAATCAGCCCCAGCATTTT.

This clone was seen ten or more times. Written as DNA, the CDR3 is TGTGCCAGTAGTATTAGGGGCGGAGAGACCCAGTACTTC. This sequence encodes CASSIRGGETQYF. The V and J genes are TRBV19 and TRBJ2-5, with TRBD1 as a possible D gene (5 bases). Trimming shortened V by 3 bases and J by 4 bases, and 9 bases separated the two germline ends. CDR3 length: 13 amino acids. CDR1 and CDR2 (germline): LNHDA, SQIVND (reference sequence).

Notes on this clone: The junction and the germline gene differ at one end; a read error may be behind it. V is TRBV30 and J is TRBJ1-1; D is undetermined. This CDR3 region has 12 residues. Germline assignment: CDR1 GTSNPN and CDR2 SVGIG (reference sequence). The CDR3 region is CAWSSQNTEASF. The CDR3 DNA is TGTGCCTGGAGTTCCCAGAACACTGAAGCTTCCTTT.

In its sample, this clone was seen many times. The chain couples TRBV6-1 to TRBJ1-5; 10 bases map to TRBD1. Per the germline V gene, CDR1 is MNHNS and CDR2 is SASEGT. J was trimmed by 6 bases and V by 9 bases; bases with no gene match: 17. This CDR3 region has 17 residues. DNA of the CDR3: TGTGCCAGTAGGGGGGGACAGGGGTTTGGTCTCGGTCAGCCCCAGCATTTT. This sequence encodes CASRGGQGFGLGQPQHF.

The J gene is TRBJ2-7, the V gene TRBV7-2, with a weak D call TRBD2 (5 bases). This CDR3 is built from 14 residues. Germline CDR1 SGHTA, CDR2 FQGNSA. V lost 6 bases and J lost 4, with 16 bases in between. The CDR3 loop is CASRPREQSYEQYF. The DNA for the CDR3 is TGTGCCAGCAGGCCTCGGGAACAGTCTTACGAGCAGTACTTC.

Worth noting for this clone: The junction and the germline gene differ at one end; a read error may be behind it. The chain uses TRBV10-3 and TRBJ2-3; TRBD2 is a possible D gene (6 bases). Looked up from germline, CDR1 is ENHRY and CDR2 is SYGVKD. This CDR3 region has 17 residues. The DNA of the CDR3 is TGTGCCATAAGTGACCCACTAGCTAGGGGTAGCACAGATACGCGGTATTTT. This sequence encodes CAISDPLARGSTDTRYF.

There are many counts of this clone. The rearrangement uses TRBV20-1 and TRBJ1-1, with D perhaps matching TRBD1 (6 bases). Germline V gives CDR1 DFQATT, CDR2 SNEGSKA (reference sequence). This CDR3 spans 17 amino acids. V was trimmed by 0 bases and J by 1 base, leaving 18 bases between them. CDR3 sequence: CSARESIHRARNTEAFF. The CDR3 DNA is TGCAGTGCTAGAGAATCGATTCACAGGGCCCGGAACACTGAAGCTTTCTTT.

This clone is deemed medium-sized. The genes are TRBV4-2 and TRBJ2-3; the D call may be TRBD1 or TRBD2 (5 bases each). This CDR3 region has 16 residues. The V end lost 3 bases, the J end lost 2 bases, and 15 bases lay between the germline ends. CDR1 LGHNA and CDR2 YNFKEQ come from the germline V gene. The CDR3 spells CASSHAAGTDTDTQYF. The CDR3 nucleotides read TGTGCCAGCAGCCACGCAGCCGGGACCGACACAGATACGCAGTATTTT.

Here the CDR3 reads CASSLSQVEAYEQYF. For the CDR3, the DNA is TGTGCCAGCAGCTTATCCCAGGTGGAGGCCTACGAGCAGTACTTC. The chain couples TRBV11-2 to TRBJ2-7, with D possibly being TRBD2 (5 bases). Trimming pared 2 bases from V and 2 bases from J, leaving 13 bases between. This CDR3 spans 15 amino acids. CDR1 is SGHAT, CDR2 FQNNGV, per germline. Combining the CDR3 with reference TRBV11-2 and TRBJ2-7 gives the whole variable domain EAGVAQSPRYKIIEKRQSVAFWCNPISGHATLYWYQQILGQGPKLLIQFQNNGVVDDSQLPKDRFSAERLKGVDSTLKIQPAKLEDSAVYLCASSLSQVEAYEQYFGPGTRLTVT.

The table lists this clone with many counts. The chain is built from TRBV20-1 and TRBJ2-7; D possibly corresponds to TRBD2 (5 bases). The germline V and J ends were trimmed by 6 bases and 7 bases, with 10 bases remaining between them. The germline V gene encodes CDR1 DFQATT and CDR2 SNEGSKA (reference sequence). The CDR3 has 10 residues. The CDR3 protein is CSAGGGEQYF. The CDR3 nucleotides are TGCAGTGCCGGCGGCGGGGAGCAGTACTTC.

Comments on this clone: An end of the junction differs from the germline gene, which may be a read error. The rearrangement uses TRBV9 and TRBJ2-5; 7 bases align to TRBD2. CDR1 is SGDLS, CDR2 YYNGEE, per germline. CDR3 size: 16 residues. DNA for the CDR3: TGTGCCAGCAGCACAGGTAGCGGGTGGCTCGGGGAGACCAAGTACTTC. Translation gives CASSTGSGWLGETKYF.

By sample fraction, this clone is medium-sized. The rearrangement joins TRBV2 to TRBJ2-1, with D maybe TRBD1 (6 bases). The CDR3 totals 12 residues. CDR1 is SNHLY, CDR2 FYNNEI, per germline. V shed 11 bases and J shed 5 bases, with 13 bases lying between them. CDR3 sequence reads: CAGWDINNEQFF. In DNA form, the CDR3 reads TGTGCCGGCTGGGACATCAACAATGAGCAGTTCTTC.

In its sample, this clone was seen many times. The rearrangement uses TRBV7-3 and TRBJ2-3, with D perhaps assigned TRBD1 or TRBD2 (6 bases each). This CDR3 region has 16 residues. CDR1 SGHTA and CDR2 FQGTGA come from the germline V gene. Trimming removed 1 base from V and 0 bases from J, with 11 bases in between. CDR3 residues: CASSLRGGGSTDTQYF. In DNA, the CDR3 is TGTGCCAGCAGCTTAAGAGGAGGGGGTAGCACAGATACGCAGTATTTT.

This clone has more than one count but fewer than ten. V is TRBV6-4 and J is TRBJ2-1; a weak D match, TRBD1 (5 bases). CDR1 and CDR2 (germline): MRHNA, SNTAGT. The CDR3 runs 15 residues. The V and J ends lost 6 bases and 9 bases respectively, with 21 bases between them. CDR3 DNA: TGTGCCAGCAGCAACCGACAGAGTAGCCGGACTGAGCAGTTCTTC. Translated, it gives CASSNRQSSRTEQFF.

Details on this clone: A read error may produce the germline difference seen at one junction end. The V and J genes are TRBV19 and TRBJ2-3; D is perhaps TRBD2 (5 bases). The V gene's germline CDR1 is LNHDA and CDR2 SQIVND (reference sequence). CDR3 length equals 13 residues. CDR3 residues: CATRAASTDKQYF. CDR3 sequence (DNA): TGTGCCACTAGAGCCGCTAGCACAGATAAGCAGTATTTT.

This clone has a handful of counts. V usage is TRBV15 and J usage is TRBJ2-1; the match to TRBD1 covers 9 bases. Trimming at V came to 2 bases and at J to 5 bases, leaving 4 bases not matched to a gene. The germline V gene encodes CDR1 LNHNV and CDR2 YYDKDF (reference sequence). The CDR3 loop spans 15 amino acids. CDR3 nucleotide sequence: TGTGCCACCAGCAGAATCAGGACAGGGGACAATGAGCAGTTCTTC. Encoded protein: CATSRIRTGDNEQFF.

This CDR3 reads CASRARASSNQPQHF. The CDR3 DNA follows: TGTGCCAGCAGGGCTAGGGCTTCTAGCAATCAGCCCCAGCATTTT. The chain recombines TRBV27 with TRBJ1-5, with D hard to call. The CDR3 has 15 residues. Trimming removed 6 bases from V and 0 bases from J, with 12 bases in between. CDR1 is MNHEY, CDR2 SMNVEV, per germline (reference sequence).